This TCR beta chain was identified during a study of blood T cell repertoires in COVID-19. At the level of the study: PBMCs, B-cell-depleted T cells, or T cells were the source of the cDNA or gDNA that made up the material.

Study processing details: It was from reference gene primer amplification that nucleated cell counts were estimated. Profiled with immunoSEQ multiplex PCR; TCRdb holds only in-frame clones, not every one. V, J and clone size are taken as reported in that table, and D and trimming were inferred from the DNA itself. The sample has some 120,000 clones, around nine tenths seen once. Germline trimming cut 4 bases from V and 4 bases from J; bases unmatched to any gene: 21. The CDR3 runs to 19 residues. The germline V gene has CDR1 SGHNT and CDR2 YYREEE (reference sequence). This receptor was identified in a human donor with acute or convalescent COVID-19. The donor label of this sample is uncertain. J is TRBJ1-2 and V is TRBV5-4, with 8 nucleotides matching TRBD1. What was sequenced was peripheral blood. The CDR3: CASSLPNLLTGTGTYGYTF. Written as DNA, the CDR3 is TGTGCCAGCAGCCTGCCAAATTTATTGACAGGGACAGGAACCTATGGCTACACCTTC.